The T cell receptor beta chain under discussion was sequenced for a study of blood T cell repertoires in COVID-19. Overall study context: Material from acute and convalescent COVID-19 was sourced from the United States, Italy and Spain. Sources were T cells, B-cell-depleted T cells, or PBMCs; the material itself was cDNA or gDNA.

The V gene end was trimmed by 3 bases and the J gene end by 8 bases; junction bases not matched to a gene: 8. Germline-derived CDR1 and CDR2 are SGHRS and YFSETQ. The CDR3 loop spans 15 amino acids. Original data processing: Amplification with reference gene primers provided the estimates of nucleated cell counts. The protocol was immunoSEQ multiplex PCR, while the TCRdb copy is restricted to in-frame clones and leaves out a portion. V and J calls and clone size are those listed in that table; D and trimming were worked out from the DNA. This sample has 250,000 to 350,000 clones, with around nine tenths found just once.

The receptor was derived from a man under 40 with acute or convalescent COVID-19. This chain joins TRBV5-1 and TRBJ1-4; 9 positions agree with TRBD1. The sample consisted of peripheral blood. CDR3 region: CASSSTGTGSEKLFF. In nucleotides, the CDR3 is TGCGCCAGCAGCTCAACCGGGACAGGGAGCGAAAAACTGTTTTTT.